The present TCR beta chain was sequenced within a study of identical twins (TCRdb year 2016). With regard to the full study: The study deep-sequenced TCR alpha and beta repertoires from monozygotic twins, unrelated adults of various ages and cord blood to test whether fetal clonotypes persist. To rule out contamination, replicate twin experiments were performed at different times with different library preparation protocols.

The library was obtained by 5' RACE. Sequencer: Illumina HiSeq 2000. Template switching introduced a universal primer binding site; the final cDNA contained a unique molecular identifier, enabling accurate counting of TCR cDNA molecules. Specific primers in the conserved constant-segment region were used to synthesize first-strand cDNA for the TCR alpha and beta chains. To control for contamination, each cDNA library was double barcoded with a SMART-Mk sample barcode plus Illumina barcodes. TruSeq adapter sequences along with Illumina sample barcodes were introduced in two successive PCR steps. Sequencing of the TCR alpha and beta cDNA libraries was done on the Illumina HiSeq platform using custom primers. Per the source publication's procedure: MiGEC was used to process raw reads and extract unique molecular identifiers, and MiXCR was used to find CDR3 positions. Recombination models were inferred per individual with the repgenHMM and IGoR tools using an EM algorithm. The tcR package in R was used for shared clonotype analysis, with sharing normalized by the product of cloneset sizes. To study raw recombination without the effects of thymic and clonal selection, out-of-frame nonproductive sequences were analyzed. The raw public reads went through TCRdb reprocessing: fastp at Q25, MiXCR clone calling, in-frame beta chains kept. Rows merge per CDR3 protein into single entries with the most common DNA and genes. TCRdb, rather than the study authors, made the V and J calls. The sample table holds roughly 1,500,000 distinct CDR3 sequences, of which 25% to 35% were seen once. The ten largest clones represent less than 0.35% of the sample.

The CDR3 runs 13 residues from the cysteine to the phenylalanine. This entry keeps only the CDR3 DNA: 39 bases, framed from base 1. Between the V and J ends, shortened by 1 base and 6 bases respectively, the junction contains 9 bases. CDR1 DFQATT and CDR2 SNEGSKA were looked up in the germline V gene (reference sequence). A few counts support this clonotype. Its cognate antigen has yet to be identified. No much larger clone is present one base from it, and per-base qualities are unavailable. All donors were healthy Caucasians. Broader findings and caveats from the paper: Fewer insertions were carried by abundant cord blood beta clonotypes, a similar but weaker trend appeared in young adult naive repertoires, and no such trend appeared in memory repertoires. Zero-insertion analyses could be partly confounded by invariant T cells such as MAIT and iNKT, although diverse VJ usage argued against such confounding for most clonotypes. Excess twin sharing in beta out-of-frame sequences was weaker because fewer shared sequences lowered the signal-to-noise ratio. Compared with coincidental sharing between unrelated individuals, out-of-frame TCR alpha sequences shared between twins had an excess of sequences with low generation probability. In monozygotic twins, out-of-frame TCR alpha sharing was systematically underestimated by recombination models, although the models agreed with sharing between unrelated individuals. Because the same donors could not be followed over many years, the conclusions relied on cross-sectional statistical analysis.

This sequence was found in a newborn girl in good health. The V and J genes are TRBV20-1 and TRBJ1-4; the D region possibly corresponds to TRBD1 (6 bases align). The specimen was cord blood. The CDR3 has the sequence CSARVGGHEKLFF. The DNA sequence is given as TGCAGTGCTAGAGTAGGGGGGCATGAAAAACTGTTTTTT.